The T cell receptor (beta chain) under discussion was sequenced for a study of cytomegalovirus exposure and HLA in healthy donors. Study-wide context: Tens of millions of unique TCR sequences came from HLA-typed donors in an early release. Study results and limitations: Association of a missense DCLRE1C variant with TCR beta V- and J-gene trimming was reported in a later analysis.

Points on this clone: What it binds is unknown.

Germline V gene lookup returns CDR1 SGHTA and CDR2 FQGNSA. The CDR3 totals 15 residues. V lost 1 base to trimming and J lost 10 bases, with 17 bases between them. Nominally healthy donors were sampled, though unrecorded immune exposures were likely. The study ran its PCR with 60 Vbeta and 13 Jbeta primers. Assay used: immunoSEQ multiplex PCR; TCRdb lists only in-frame clones, some missing. This sample's clone table lists roughly 120,000 clones. The chain carries TRBV7-2 and TRBJ2-1, with D perhaps matching TRBD2 (7 bases). The clonotype originates from a man aged 40-49 years in good health and CMV-seronegative. The sample consisted of PBMCs. The CDR3 DNA is TGTGCCAGCAGCTTAGGAGGAGGGGGAGGGAACGAGCAGTTCTTC. It yields the protein CASSLGGGGGNEQFF.